The subject of this entry is one TCR beta chain. The antigen is not known. This CDR3 has 14 amino acids. Trimming took 6 bases from V and 6 from J; bases not matched to a gene: 9. Germline CDR1 DFQATT, CDR2 SNEGSKA (reference sequence). The record originates from a study of blood T cells in healthy people across ages. Study-wide points: Nothing was known about donor CMV status, and this possibly confounded expanded clonotype changes.

A second about 7 to 12 cycle PCR used barcoded and J-beta primers. TCRdb redid the calling of the 5' RACE reads with MiXCR, one entry per CDR3 protein. Among about 680,000 distinct CDR3 sequences listed, over 45% were seen once. The J gene is TRBJ2-3, the V gene TRBV20-1; 10 positions agree with TRBD2. This sequence was found in a woman aged 55-75 years in good health. The material sequenced was blood. The DNA for the CDR3 is TGCAGTGCCGAGAAGCGGGAGGGAGGGGATACGCAGTATTTT. It yields the protein CSAEKREGGDTQYF.